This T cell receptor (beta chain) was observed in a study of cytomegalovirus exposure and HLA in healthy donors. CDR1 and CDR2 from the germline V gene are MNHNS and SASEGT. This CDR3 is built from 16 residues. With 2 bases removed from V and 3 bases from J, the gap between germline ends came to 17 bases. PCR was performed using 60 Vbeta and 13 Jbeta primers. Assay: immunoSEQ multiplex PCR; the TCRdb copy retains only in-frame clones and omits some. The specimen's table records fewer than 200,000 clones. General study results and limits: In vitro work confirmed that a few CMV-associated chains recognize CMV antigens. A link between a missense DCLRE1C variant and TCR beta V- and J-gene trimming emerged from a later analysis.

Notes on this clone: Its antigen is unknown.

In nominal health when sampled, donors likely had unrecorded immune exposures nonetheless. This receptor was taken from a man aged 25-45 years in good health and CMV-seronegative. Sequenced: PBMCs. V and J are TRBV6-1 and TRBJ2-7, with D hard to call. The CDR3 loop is CASSEISVFPSYEQYF. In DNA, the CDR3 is TGTGCCAGCAGTGAAATCTCTGTATTTCCCAGCTACGAGCAGTACTTC.